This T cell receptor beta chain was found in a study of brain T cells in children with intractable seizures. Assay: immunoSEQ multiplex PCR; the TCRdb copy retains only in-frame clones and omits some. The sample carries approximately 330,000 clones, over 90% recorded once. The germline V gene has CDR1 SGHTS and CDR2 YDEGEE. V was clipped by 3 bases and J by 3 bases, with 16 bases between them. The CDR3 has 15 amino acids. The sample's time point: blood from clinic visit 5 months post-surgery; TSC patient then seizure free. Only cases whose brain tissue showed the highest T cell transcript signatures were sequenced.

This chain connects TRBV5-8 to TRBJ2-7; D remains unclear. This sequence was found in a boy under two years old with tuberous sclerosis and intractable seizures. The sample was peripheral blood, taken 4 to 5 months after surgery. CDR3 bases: TGTGCCAGCAGCTCCCCGTACCGGGCCTTCTACGAGCAGTACTTC. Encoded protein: CASSSPYRAFYEQYF.